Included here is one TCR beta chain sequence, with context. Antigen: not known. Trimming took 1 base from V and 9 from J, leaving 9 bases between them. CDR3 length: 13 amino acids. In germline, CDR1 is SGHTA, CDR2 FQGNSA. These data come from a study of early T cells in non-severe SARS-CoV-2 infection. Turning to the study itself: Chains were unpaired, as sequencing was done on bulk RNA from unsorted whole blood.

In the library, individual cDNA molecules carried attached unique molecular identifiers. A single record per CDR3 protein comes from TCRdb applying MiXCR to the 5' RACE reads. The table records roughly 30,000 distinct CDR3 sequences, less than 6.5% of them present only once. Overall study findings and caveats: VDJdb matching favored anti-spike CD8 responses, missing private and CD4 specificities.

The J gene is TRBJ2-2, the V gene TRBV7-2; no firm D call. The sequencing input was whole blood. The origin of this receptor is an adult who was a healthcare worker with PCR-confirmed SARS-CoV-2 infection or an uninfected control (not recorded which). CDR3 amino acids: CASSLEVPRELFF. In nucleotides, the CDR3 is TGTGCCAGCAGCTTAGAAGTGCCCCGGGAGCTGTTTTTT.